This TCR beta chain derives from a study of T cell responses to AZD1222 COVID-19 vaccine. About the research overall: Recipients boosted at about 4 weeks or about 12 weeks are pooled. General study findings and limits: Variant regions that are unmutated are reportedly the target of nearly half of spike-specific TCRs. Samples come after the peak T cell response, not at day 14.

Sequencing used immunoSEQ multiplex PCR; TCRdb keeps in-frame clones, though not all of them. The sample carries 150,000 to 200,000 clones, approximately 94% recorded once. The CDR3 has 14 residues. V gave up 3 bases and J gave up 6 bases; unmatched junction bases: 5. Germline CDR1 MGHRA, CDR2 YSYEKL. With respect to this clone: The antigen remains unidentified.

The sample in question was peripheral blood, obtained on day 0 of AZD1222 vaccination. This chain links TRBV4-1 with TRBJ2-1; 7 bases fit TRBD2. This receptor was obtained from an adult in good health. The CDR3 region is CASSHMGGTNEQFF. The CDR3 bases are TGCGCCAGCAGCCATATGGGAGGGACCAATGAGCAGTTCTTC.